This record concerns one T cell receptor (beta chain) sequence. CDR1 is LNHDA, CDR2 SQIVND, per germline (reference sequence). V lost 1 base to trimming and J lost 0 bases; unmatched junction nucleotides: 7. The length of the CDR3 is 17 residues. The sample comes from a study of blood T cell repertoires in COVID-19. On the study more broadly: PBMCs, B-cell-depleted T cells, or T cells provided the cDNA or gDNA that made up the material.

Authors' analysis steps: Estimates of nucleated cell counts were drawn from the amplification of reference gene primers. Generated by immunoSEQ multiplex PCR, the TCRdb table keeps only in-frame clones and is missing some. V and J calls and clone size follow that table, whereas D and trimming were derived from the DNA. The sample lists roughly 330,000 clones; 70% to 90% were seen once. Recruitment covered 20 to 25 US areas and drew participants whose ages spanned roughly 18 to 95 years. The TCR originated in a woman aged 25-40 years who had recovered from COVID-19. Sequencing used PBMCs or T cells enriched from blood (not recorded which). The rearrangement links TRBV19 to TRBJ2-3; the match to TRBD2 covers 7 bases. Here the CDR3 reads CASSIARGLGSTDTQYF. In DNA form, the CDR3 reads TGTGCCAGTAGTATAGCGAGAGGACTAGGAAGCACAGATACGCAGTATTTT.